This entry concerns a single TCR beta chain. Its specificity is unknown. From the germline J gene comes the end of the CDR3, since the read stops 3 residues before it. The data stem from a study of T cell clonality in common variable immunodeficiency. Reduced serum IgG, IgA and/or IgM plus specific antibody deficiency defined CVID. Blood came from CVID subjects not ill and not taking immunomodulatory or immunosuppressive medication. Blood samples were heparinized, roughly 5 to 8 ml per donor. Method: immunoSEQ multiplex PCR; TCRdb's copy keeps in-frame clones and lacks some. The repertoire shows around 15,000 clones, none seen only once; the top ten take 13% to 15%. The CDR3 runs 14 residues. V shed 0 bases and J shed 3 bases, with 12 bases lying between them. Germline V gene lookup returns CDR1 GTSNPN and CDR2 SVGIG (reference sequence). The study's findings and limits: CVID subjects showed higher TCRbeta clonality than healthy controls. Fewer deletions and N-nucleotide insertions were reportedly seen in common variable immunodeficiency TCR beta sequences.

The sequenced sample was peripheral blood mononuclear cells. This receptor was obtained from a human donor with common variable immunodeficiency. This chain uses TRBV30 with TRBJ2-7; tentatively, D is TRBD1 (6 bases). The CDR3 here is CAWSVRAGVYEQYF. The CDR3 DNA, read in part, is TGTGCCTGGAGTGTAAGAGCAGGGGTCTACGAG.